One sample yielded the 4 T cell receptor beta chains listed below, sequenced in a study of cytomegalovirus exposure and HLA in healthy donors (TCRdb year 2017). The library was made by the immunoSEQ multiplex PCR assay. For the multiplex PCR, a mixture combining 60 forward primers for TCR Vbeta segments and 13 reverse primers for TCR Jbeta segments was used. Not all clones reach the TCRdb copy of this immuneACCESS table, which keeps in-frame sequences only. Checked studies attribute under half of the gap to unresolved V genes and leave the rest unexplained. For this sample there are roughly 180,000 clones; 80% to 90% appear just once. 4.8% of the sample goes to the ten largest clones. The sample consisted of PBMCs. These receptors all stem from a girl under 18 in good health and CMV-seropositive.

This clone was counted a few times. The rearrangement links TRBV6-1 to TRBJ2-1; D is possibly TRBD1 (5 bases). This CDR3 region has 15 residues. The germline CDR1 and CDR2 sequences are MNHNS and SASEGT. The ends were cut back, 7 bases at V and 1 base at J, with 14 bases in the middle. The CDR3 loop reads CASKLTGGSYNEQFF. CDR3 sequence (DNA): TGTGCCAGCAAGTTAACAGGTGGATCCTACAATGAGCAGTTCTTC.

V usage is TRBV30 and J usage is TRBJ2-3; tentative D call: TRBD1 (8 bases). CDR3 length equals 16 residues. Germline CDR1 reads GTSNPN; CDR2 reads SVGIG (reference sequence). The V and J ends lost 2 bases and 2 bases respectively, with 17 bases between them. CDR3 coding DNA: TGTGCCTGGAGTCTCGGACAGGGAGGGGCCACAGATACGCAGTATTTT. Protein: CAWSLGQGGATDTQYF.

The chain links TRBV10-2 to TRBJ1-4; perhaps TRBD1 as D (6 bases). The ends were cut back, 8 bases at V and 0 bases at J, with 16 bases in the middle. The CDR3 covers 16 residues. The germline gives CDR1 WSHSY, CDR2 SAAADI. Written as DNA, the CDR3 is TGCGCCAGCGGAAGCAGGGGTAGGGCAACTAATGAAAAACTGTTTTTT. Its translation: CASGSRGRATNEKLFF.

This clone appeared a single time. The CDR3 reads CASSTGATNEKLFF. The CDR3 DNA reads as TGTGCCAGCAGCACAGGTGCAACTAATGAAAAACTGTTTTTT. The V and J genes are TRBV11-3 and TRBJ1-4; a weak D match, TRBD1 (5 bases). CDR1 and CDR2 from the germline V gene are SGHNT and YENEEA. Trimming stripped 5 bases from V and 0 bases from J, with 7 bases between. The CDR3 runs 14 residues.